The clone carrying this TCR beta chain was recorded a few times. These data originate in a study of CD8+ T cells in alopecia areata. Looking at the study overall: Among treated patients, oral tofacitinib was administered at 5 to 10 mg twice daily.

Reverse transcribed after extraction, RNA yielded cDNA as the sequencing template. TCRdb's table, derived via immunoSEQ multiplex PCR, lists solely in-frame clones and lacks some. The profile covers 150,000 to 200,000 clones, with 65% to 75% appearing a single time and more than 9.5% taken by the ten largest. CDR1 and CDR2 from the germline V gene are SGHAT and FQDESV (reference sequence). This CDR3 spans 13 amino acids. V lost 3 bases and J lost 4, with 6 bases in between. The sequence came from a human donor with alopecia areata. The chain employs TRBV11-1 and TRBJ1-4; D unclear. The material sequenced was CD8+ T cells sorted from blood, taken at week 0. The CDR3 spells CASSFSSNEKLFF. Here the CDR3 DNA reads TGTGCCAGCAGCTTCAGCAGTAATGAAAAACTGTTTTTT.